This is a list of T cell receptor beta chains from one sample in a study of blood T cell repertoires in COVID-19. Assay used: immunoSEQ multiplex PCR; TCRdb lists only in-frame clones, some missing. Here the sample spans more than 300,000 clones, roughly nine tenths being singletons. Material: PBMCs or T cells enriched from blood (not recorded which). The receptors derive from a middle-aged woman who had been exposed to COVID-19. Each CDR3 is given with its conserved first and last residue. D genes are given only for firm matches. Clone size is shown for a subset of rows, as once, few, many or a class of expanded clone.

j_call v_call d_call clone_size cdr3_nt cdr3_aa
TRBJ1-1 TRBV5-1 - once TGCGCCAGCAGCTTGGACAGGGCGAACACTGAAGCTTTCTTT CASSLDRANTEAFF
TRBJ2-1 TRBV30 - - TGTGCCTGGAGTGAAATCTCTAGAGATTACAATGAGCAGTTCTTC CAWSEISRDYNEQFF
TRBJ2-2 TRBV7-3 TRBD1 - TGTGCCAGCAGCTCGACAGGGGTTTTGTCCGGGGAGCTGTTTTTT CASSSTGVLSGELFF
TRBJ1-5 TRBV9 - - TGTGCCAGCAGCGCCGACTATAGCAATCAGCCCCAGCATTTT CASSADYSNQPQHF
TRBJ2-3 TRBV7-2 - - TGTGCCAGCAGCTCTGTAGGGGCAGATACGCAGTATTTT CASSSVGADTQYF
TRBJ2-7 TRBV10-2 TRBD1 - TGCGCCAGCTCGGACAGGGGGCTGCCCTACGAGCAGTACTTC CASSDRGLPYEQYF
TRBJ1-3 TRBV9 - - TGTGCCAGCAGCGTAGAGATACAGGGAGTTGGAAACACCATATATTTT CASSVEIQGVGNTIYF
TRBJ1-3 TRBV28 TRBD1 - TGTGCCAGCAGTCCTACAGGGGGCAACACCATATATTTT CASSPTGGNTIYF
TRBJ1-1 TRBV18 TRBD1 - TGTGCCAGCTCGTCGACAGGGGTGAACACTGAAGCTTTCTTT CASSSTGVNTEAFF
TRBJ1-2 TRBV7-9 TRBD1 - TGTGCCAGCAGCCCCCTAAGGGACAGGGGTAACTATGGCTACACCTTC CASSPLRDRGNYGYTF
TRBJ1-5 TRBV2 - - TGTGCCAGCAGTGGGCAGGGAGGTCAGCCCCAGCATTTT CASSGQGGQPQHF
TRBJ1-1 TRBV3-1/TRBV3-2 TRBD1 once TGTGCCAGCAGCCATCGGACAGGGCCGAACACTGAAGCTTTCTTT CASSHRTGPNTEAFF
TRBJ1-3 TRBV18 - - TGTGCCAGCTCGCCGACTCTTAGCTCTGGAAACACCATATATTTT CASSPTLSSGNTIYF
TRBJ2-2 TRBV10-2 TRBD2 few TGCGCCAGCCGACTCGGGACTAGCGGGAGGAAGGGCGGGGAGCTGTTTTTT CASRLGTSGRKGGELFF
TRBJ2-7 TRBV20-1 TRBD2 - TGCAGTGCTAGTTCTAGCGGGATCTACGAGCAGTACTTC CSASSSGIYEQYF
TRBJ1-3 TRBV19 TRBD1 - TGTGCCAGTAGTATCCTGGGACAGGCTGGAAACACCATATATTTT CASSILGQAGNTIYF
TRBJ1-1 TRBV5-1 TRBD1 - TGCGCCAGCAGCTTGGTCGGAGGACAGGGGGGCACTGAAGCTTTCTTT CASSLVGGQGGTEAFF
TRBJ2-1 TRBV2 - - TGTGCCAGCAGTCCCGGGCCGGGACTGCAATACAATGAGCAGTTCTTC CASSPGPGLQYNEQFF
TRBJ2-7 TRBV7-6 - - TGTGCCAGCAGTTTGAACAGGGTCTCCTACGAGCAGTACTTC CASSLNRVSYEQYF
TRBJ2-7 TRBV5-1 TRBD1 - TGCGCCAGCAGCCGGGGGGACAGGGTCGTTAACGAGCAGTACTTC CASSRGDRVVNEQYF
TRBJ2-7 TRBV7-6 TRBD1 - TGTGCCAGCAGCGCGATCCCGGGACAGGGGTCCTACGAGCAGTACTTC CASSAIPGQGSYEQYF
TRBJ2-1 TRBV24-1 TRBD2 - TGTGCCACCAGTGCAACTAGCGCTGCCTACAATGAGCAGTTCTTC CATSATSAAYNEQFF
TRBJ1-3 TRBV15 - - TGTGCCACCAGCAGATCCCGGGACATCTCTGGAAACACCATATATTTT CATSRSRDISGNTIYF
TRBJ1-5 TRBV27 TRBD1 - TGTGCCAGCAAACCCGGGACAGGGCAATCAAGCAATCAGCCCCAGCATTTT CASKPGTGQSSNQPQHF
TRBJ2-2 TRBV7-2 TRBD2 - TGTGCCAGCAGCTTGCCGGGACTAGCGGGGCACACCGGGGAGCTGTTTTTT CASSLPGLAGHTGELFF
TRBJ1-1 TRBV19 TRBD1 - TGTGCCAGTAGTGACAGGGGGTTGCGGATGAACACTGAAGCTTTCTTT CASSDRGLRMNTEAFF
TRBJ2-7 TRBV19 - - TGTGCCAGTAGTACCGACAGCCTCATCTCCTACGAGCAGTACTTC CASSTDSLISYEQYF
TRBJ2-2 TRBV3-1/TRBV3-2 TRBD2 - TGTGCCAGCAGCCAAGGTTACGGGGGGACCGGGGAGCTGTTTTTT CASSQGYGGTGELFF
TRBJ1-3 TRBV19 - - TGTGCCAGTAGGAGATCTGGAAACACCATATATTTT CASRRSGNTIYF
TRBJ1-4 TRBV19 - - TGTGCCAGTAGTAAACAGGGATATGGTGAAAAACTGTTTTTT CASSKQGYGEKLFF
TRBJ1-2 TRBV19 - once TGTGCCAGTAGTATGTTCCGAGCCTATGGCTACACCTTC CASSMFRAYGYTF